This entry lists 10 T cell receptor beta chains sequenced from one sample in a study of shared clonotypes between healthy human individuals. Sequencing was performed with immunoSEQ multiplex PCR; in TCRdb, only in-frame clones are kept and a portion is missing. The sample lists roughly 2,500,000 clones; 93% were seen once. Source material: naive CD4+ T cells from PBMCs. As for subset: CD45RA+ positively selected. The receptors here all came from a man between 18 and 29 years old in good health. Some clones in this sample may be carry-over from other donors' samples.

V gene TRBV4-3 combines with J gene TRBJ1-1, with D possibly matching TRBD1 (6 bases). The CDR3 has 21 residues. V shed 0 bases and J shed 4 bases, with 30 bases lying between them. Germline CDR1 and CDR2: LGHNA and YSLEER. CDR3 amino acids: CASSQDSGAQVIRGLSTEAFF. CDR3 bases: TGCGCCAGCAGCCAAGATTCCGGGGCCCAGGTAATCAGGGGTTTAAGCACTGAAGCTTTCTTT.

V usage is TRBV28 and J usage is TRBJ1-6; D is unclear. V gave up 1 base and J gave up 6 bases, with 13 bases separating them. Germline lookup yields CDR1 MDHEN and CDR2 SYDVKM. The length of the CDR3 is 16 residues. The CDR3 is CASSLFPARSNSPLHF. CDR3 nucleotide sequence: TGTGCCAGCAGTTTATTCCCCGCCAGATCTAATTCACCCCTCCACTTT.

The chain couples TRBV30 to TRBJ2-2, with D hard to call. V lost 4 bases and J lost 0, with 9 bases in between. The germline V gene encodes CDR1 GTSNPN and CDR2 SVGIG (reference sequence). The CDR3 is made up of 14 amino acids. The CDR3 DNA reads TGTGCCTGGACCCGCACACCGAACACCGGGGAGCTGTTTTTT. It codes for CAWTRTPNTGELFF.

The rearrangement links TRBV11-1 to TRBJ2-4, with D maybe TRBD2 (6 bases). Germline-derived CDR1 and CDR2 are SGHAT and FQDESV (reference sequence). Trimming took 4 bases from V and 4 from J, leaving 8 bases between them. This CDR3 is 13 amino acids long. The CDR3 sequence: CASSSGLKNIQYF. The CDR3 nucleotides are TGTGCCAGCAGCTCGGGACTTAAAAACATTCAGTACTTC.

The CDR3 sequence: CASSVRLAGGNTGELFF. Here the CDR3 DNA reads TGTGCCAGCAGCGTTAGACTAGCGGGAGGTAACACCGGGGAGCTGTTTTTT. The V call is TRBV11-2, the J call TRBJ2-2; 13 bases are shared with TRBD2. The V and J ends lost 5 bases and 2 bases, in that order; junction bases with no gene match: 5. This CDR3 is built from 17 residues. Germline assignment: CDR1 SGHAT and CDR2 FQNNGV.

The chain has TRBV2 and TRBJ1-2, with D unclear. V lost 2 bases, J lost 8 bases, and 12 bases lay in between. Germline V gene sequence: CDR1 SNHLY, CDR2 FYNNEI. This CDR3 has 13 residues. The CDR3 is CASSEWARTGYTF. For the CDR3, the DNA is TGTGCCAGCAGTGAATGGGCTCGCACGGGCTACACCTTC.

Concerning this clone itself: This CDR3 is also generated by other DNA sequences in the sample. This chain uses TRBV5-1 with TRBJ2-2; D uncertain. Trimming removed 1 base at V and 0 bases at J, with 4 bases between. CDR3 length: 14 residues. CDR1 is SGHRS, CDR2 YFSETQ, per germline. The CDR3 protein is CASSLRTNTGELFF. The CDR3 DNA sequence: TGCGCCAGCAGCTTGCGTACGAACACCGGGGAGCTGTTTTTT.

As for this clone: Its ends do not fully match the called genes, so a read error is possible. The rearrangement uses TRBV27 and TRBJ2-2, with 7 bases identical to TRBD1. This CDR3 contains 19 residues. Germline values: CDR1 MNHEY, CDR2 SMNVEV (reference sequence). CDR3 nucleotide sequence: TGTGCCAGCAGCCCCTTGACAGGGAAGCGGCGAGATAACACCGGAGAGCTGTTTTTT. It specifies CASSPLTGKRRDNTGELFF.

Notes on this clone: This sample includes further DNA sequences coding for the same CDR3. The CDR3: CASSVEGRQETQYF. CDR3 DNA: TGTGCCAGCAGCGTAGAGGGTCGGCAAGAGACCCAGTACTTC. V usage is TRBV9 and J usage is TRBJ2-5; D unclear. The CDR3 contains 14 residues. V dropped 0 bases and J dropped 2 bases, with 8 bases sitting between them. Germline V gene lookup returns CDR1 SGDLS and CDR2 YYNGEE.

The chain couples TRBV27 to TRBJ1-1, with 9 bases fitting TRBD1. The CDR3 runs 16 residues. Germline loops: CDR1 MNHEY, CDR2 SMNVEV (reference sequence). J gave up 4 bases and V 2 bases, and 8 bases lay outside the gene matches. The CDR3 bases are TGTGCCAGCAGTTTAAAATTACAGGGGGCTAGCACTGAAGCTTTCTTT. It yields the protein CASSLKLQGASTEAFF.